This TCR beta chain is from a study of blood T cell repertoires in COVID-19. Sequencing used immunoSEQ multiplex PCR; TCRdb keeps in-frame clones, though not all of them. The sample lists about 300,000 clones, nearly 90% seen once, with roughly 2.9% in the top ten. This clone was recorded only once. This sequence was found in a woman aged 45 to 65 who had been exposed to COVID-19. The specimen was PBMCs or T cells enriched from blood (not recorded which).

CDR3 DNA: TGTGCCAGCAGCGAAGAAAGCGATCAGCCCCAGCATTTT. Translation: CASSEESDQPQHF. The chain links TRBV7-6 to TRBJ1-5, with D unclear. Trimming left V 5 bases short and J 5 bases short, with 10 bases between. CDR3 size: 13 residues. Germline V gives CDR1 SGHVS, CDR2 FNYEAQ.